These T cell receptor beta chains were read from a single sample in a study of cytomegalovirus exposure and HLA in healthy donors. TCRdb keeps only in-frame clones here, not all; method: immunoSEQ multiplex PCR. Among about 200,000 clones listed, 79% were seen once. The sample taken for sequencing was PBMCs. These receptors originate from a man aged 50 to 60 in good health and CMV-seronegative. Both conserved end residues are trimmed from each CDR3. Where a row states a size, it is once, few, many or the class of an expanded clone; other rows omit it.

abundance,v_gene,j_gene,CDR3aa
-,TRBV7-6,TRBJ2-1,ASSLEASAYNEQF
-,TRBV5-5,TRBJ2-7,ASAGLAGLYEQY
-,TRBV19,TRBJ2-1,ASTATTNEQF
-,TRBV28,TRBJ1-5,ASRDTGGAAQPQH
-,TRBV5-1,TRBJ2-7,ASSSVGDTYEQY
-,TRBV30,TRBJ2-7,AWDTGGASEQY
-,TRBV2,TRBJ2-3,ASSGGRGQATDTQY
-,TRBV11-2,TRBJ1-2,ASSLVIGGLGYT
-,TRBV7-9,TRBJ2-1,ASSLGGTSGRDEQF
-,TRBV7-9,TRBJ2-7,ASSLEDRGPYEQY
-,TRBV30,TRBJ1-6,AWRFRDRESSPLH
-,TRBV5-1,TRBJ2-2,ASSLVGTSGFLPTGELF
-,TRBV30,TRBJ2-3,AWSGGTVTSTDTQY
once,TRBV6-6,TRBJ2-1,ASSYSEGTINEQF
once,TRBV6-5,TRBJ2-1,ASSYVAGLPEQF
-,TRBV28,TRBJ1-2,ASSPTENGYT
-,TRBV28,TRBJ2-1,ASIPPTGHNEQF
-,TRBV13,TRBJ2-1,ASSLVAGEQF
few,TRBV18,TRBJ1-1,ASSLGTGSLTEAF
-,TRBV21-1,TRBJ2-7,ASSFFGDRGLREQY
-,TRBV5-4,TRBJ2-3,ASSLGASTDTQY
-,TRBV29-1,TRBJ2-6,SVGSGSGGANVLT
-,TRBV19,TRBJ1-3,ASSIWDRVTSGNTIY
-,TRBV7-9,TRBJ1-1,ASSRGQKAF
-,TRBV5-1,TRBJ1-3,ASSVAGQAGNTIY
few,TRBV25-1,TRBJ2-2,ASSESGLTGELF
-,TRBV19,TRBJ2-7,ASSIELAGASYEQY
few,TRBV6-6,TRBJ1-5,ASSFTGYSNQPQH
-,TRBV4-1,TRBJ2-3,ASSQGRVGPDTQY
-,TRBV28,TRBJ2-3,ASNPSRGYPTDTQY
-,TRBV4-1,TRBJ1-1,ASSQGVTLTEAF
few,TRBV7-9,TRBJ2-3,ASSLLGGERADTQY
-,TRBV4-1,TRBJ2-5,ASSPLPTSGRAETQY
few,TRBV7-8,TRBJ2-7,ASSSRGSAGWQY
once,TRBV18,TRBJ1-4,ASSRAGDEKLF
-,TRBV25-1,TRBJ2-3,ASGAGTDTQY
-,TRBV7-2,TRBJ1-1,ASTSYTAGTEAF
-,TRBV19,TRBJ1-5,ASRPGQGSNQPQH
-,TRBV4-2,TRBJ2-2,ASSQVSGAGGELF
once,TRBV19,TRBJ2-2,ASSSTGNANTGELF